Here is one T cell receptor (beta chain) with its context. TCRdb's copy holds only in-frame clones and misses some; the assay was immunoSEQ multiplex PCR. The table includes about 250,000 clones, roughly 85% detected once. This specimen comes from a study of blood T cell repertoires in COVID-19. This CDR3 spans 14 amino acids. Trimming took 9 bases from V and 6 from J; bases not matched to a gene: 6. The germline gives CDR1 MNHEY, CDR2 SVGAGI. The TCR was taken from a woman aged 40 to 55 who had been exposed to COVID-19. This chain uses TRBV6-5 with TRBJ2-2, with TRBD2 matching 11 bases. Sequenced sample: PBMCs or T cells enriched from blood (not recorded which). The CDR3 is CASFSGGAAGELFF. The DNA for the CDR3 is TGTGCCAGTTTTAGCGGGGGGGCCGCCGGGGAGCTGTTTTTT.